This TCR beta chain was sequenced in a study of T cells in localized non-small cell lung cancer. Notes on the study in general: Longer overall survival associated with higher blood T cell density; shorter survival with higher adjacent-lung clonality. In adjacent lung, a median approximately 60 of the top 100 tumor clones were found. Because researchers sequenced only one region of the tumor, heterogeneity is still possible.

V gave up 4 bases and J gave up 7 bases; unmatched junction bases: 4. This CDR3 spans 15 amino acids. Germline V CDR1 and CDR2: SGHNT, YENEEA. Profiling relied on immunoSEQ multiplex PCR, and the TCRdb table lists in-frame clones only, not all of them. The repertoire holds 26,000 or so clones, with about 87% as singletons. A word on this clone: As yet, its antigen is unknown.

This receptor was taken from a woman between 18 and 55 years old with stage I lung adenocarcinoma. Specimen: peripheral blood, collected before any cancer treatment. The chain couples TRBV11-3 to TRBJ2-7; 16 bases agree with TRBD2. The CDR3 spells CASSSGLAGGREQYF. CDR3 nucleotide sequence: TGTGCCAGCAGCTCGGGACTAGCGGGAGGGCGGGAGCAGTACTTC.